This entry lists 22 T cell receptor beta chains sequenced from one sample in a study of blood T cells in healthy people across ages. The use of a sample-barcoded 5' primer and a J-beta primer mix characterized a second PCR of roughly 7 to 11 cycles. TCRdb re-called the 5' RACE reads with MiXCR, one entry per CDR3 protein. The sample consists of 700,000 or so distinct CDR3 sequences, approximately 40% of them appearing once. The sample was blood. Every receptor here comes from an elderly man in good health.

This clonotype was counted only a few times. The genes are TRBV6-2 or TRBV6-3 and TRBJ2-7; TRBD2 matches 10 bases. This CDR3 has 16 amino acids. Germline V gene lookup returns CDR1 MNHEY and CDR2 SVGEGT. Trimming cost V 6 bases and J 3 bases; bases outside gene matches: 11. The chain's CDR3 is CASSQGLAIKNYEQYF. CDR3 nucleotides: TGTGCCAGCAGCCAGGGACTAGCGATTAAGAACTACGAGCAGTACTTC.

This clonotype has a handful of counts. J is TRBJ2-3 and V is TRBV25-1; D unclear. This CDR3 has 15 residues. Germline V gene lookup returns CDR1 MGHDK and CDR2 SYGVNS. V lost 3 bases and J lost 3, with 13 bases in between. The CDR3: CASSDRSKGTDTQYF. DNA for the CDR3: TGTGCCAGCAGTGATCGTTCAAAAGGGACAGATACGCAGTATTTT.

The V and J genes are TRBV6-2 or TRBV6-3 and TRBJ1-6; tentative D call: TRBD1 (5 bases). Looked up from germline, CDR1 is MNHEY and CDR2 is SVGEGT. V lost 5 bases to trimming and J lost 7 bases, with 18 bases between them. The CDR3 length is 16 residues. The CDR3 bases are TGTGCCAGCAGTCCGCCCCCCAGGGATCCAAATTCACCCCTCCACTTT. Translating it yields CASSPPPRDPNSPLHF.

This clonotype was seen once. The V call is TRBV11-1, the J call TRBJ2-3; D is perhaps TRBD2 (5 bases). The CDR3 has 14 amino acids. V was trimmed by 5 bases and J by 2 bases, leaving 11 bases between them. Germline CDR1 is SGHAT and CDR2 is FQDESV (reference sequence). This CDR3 is CASSRRGNTDTQYF. In DNA, the CDR3 is TGTGCCAGCAGCCGACGGGGAAACACAGATACGCAGTATTTT.

The chain carries TRBV9 and TRBJ2-3; 9 nucleotides match TRBD2. V shed 4 bases, J shed 2 bases, and the junction held 8 bases outside the gene matches. The CDR3 runs to 16 residues. Germline V CDR1 and CDR2: SGDLS, YYNGEE. The CDR3 DNA reads as TGTGCCAGCAGCCCCCCCGGGACTAGCCTCACAGATACGCAGTATTTT. Its protein is CASSPPGTSLTDTQYF.

The J gene is TRBJ1-5, the V gene TRBV5-5; D is undetermined. The length of the CDR3 is 14 residues. Germline-derived CDR1 and CDR2 are SGHKS and YYEKEE (reference sequence). Trimming left V 1 base short and J 2 bases short, with 7 bases between. The DNA for the CDR3 is TGTGCCAGCAGCTTGACAGCCCGCAATCAGCCCCAGCATTTT. Protein: CASSLTARNQPQHF.

The V gene is TRBV19, the J gene TRBJ2-4; TRBD1 is a possible D gene (6 bases). With 10 bases removed from V and 5 bases from J, the gap between germline ends came to 15 bases. Germline V gene data show CDR1 as LNHDA and CDR2 as SQIVND (reference sequence). The CDR3 sequence is 13 residues long. The CDR3 spells CATLGGNENIQYF. The DNA for the CDR3 is TGTGCCACCTTAGGGGGTAACGAAAACATTCAGTACTTC.

This chain links TRBV15 with TRBJ2-1; D might be TRBD2 (5 bases). The CDR3 extends over 18 amino acids. The germline gives CDR1 LNHNV, CDR2 YYDKDF (reference sequence). V was clipped by 0 bases and J by 0 bases, with 15 bases between them. CDR3 nucleotides: TGTGCCACCAGCAGAGATCCCGTGACCGGAGGCTCCTACAATGAGCAGTTCTTC. Translated, it gives CATSRDPVTGGSYNEQFF.

V and J are TRBV3-1 and TRBJ2-2, with 7 bases that match TRBD2. The junction had 9 bases not matched to a gene; V was cut back by 0 bases and J by 5 bases. Germline-derived CDR1 and CDR2 are LGHDT and YNNKEL (reference sequence). The CDR3 contains 17 residues. CDR3: CASSQDRSSGATGELFF. The CDR3 DNA is TGTGCCAGCAGCCAAGATAGGTCTAGCGGAGCTACCGGGGAGCTGTTTTTT. The full variable domain, rest sourced from reference TRBV3-1 and TRBJ2-2, is DTAVSQTPKYLVTQMGNDKSIKCEQNLGHDTMYWYKQDSKKFLKIMFSYNNKELIINETVPNRFSPKSPDKAHLNLHINSLELGDSAVYFCASSQDRSSGATGELFFGEGSRLTVL.

Here the CDR3 DNA reads TGTGCCAGCAGCTTCGAGTACACAGCCAAAAACATTCAGTACTTC. This gives the protein CASSFEYTAKNIQYF. The chain carries TRBV7-2 and TRBJ2-4; D call uncertain. V lost 3 bases and J lost 0, with 9 bases in between. The CDR3 has 15 residues. Germline-derived CDR1 and CDR2 are SGHTA and FQGNSA.

Here the CDR3 DNA reads TGTGCCAGCAGTTACGCGACTAGCGGGGGACGATACGAGCAGTACTTC. It encodes CASSYATSGGRYEQYF. V and J are TRBV6-5 and TRBJ2-7, with TRBD2 matching 12 bases. The V segment lost 2 bases and the J segment 4 bases; nucleotides outside the gene matches: 6. The CDR3 has 16 amino acids. CDR1 is MNHEY and CDR2 is SVGAGI in the germline V gene.

The V and J genes are TRBV2 and TRBJ2-7; D is perhaps TRBD2 (7 bases). TRBJ2-5 explains the end of the DNA better; the J call may be wrong. Germline assignment: CDR1 SNHLY and CDR2 FYNNEI. The CDR3 runs 14 residues. For the CDR3, the DNA is TGTGCCAGCAGTGGAGTGGGGGGGCGGAAGACCCAGTACTTC. Its protein is CASSGVGGRKTQYF.

This clonotype has just a few counts. The chain combines TRBV7-9 with TRBJ2-7; a weak D match, TRBD1 (5 bases). Germline V lookup: CDR1 SEHNR, CDR2 FQNEAQ (reference sequence). The CDR3 sequence is 14 residues long. V gave up 5 bases and J gave up 2 bases, with 13 bases separating them. Here the CDR3 reads CASSLDSFPYEQYF. DNA for the CDR3: TGTGCCAGCAGCCTCGACAGTTTTCCCTACGAGCAGTACTTC. The variable domain in full, with the rest retrieved from reference TRBV7-9 and TRBJ2-7, is DTGVSQNPRHKITKRGQNVTFRCDPISEHNRLYWYRQTLGQGPEFLTYFQNEAQLEKSRLLSDRFSAERPKGSFSTLEIQRTEQGDSAMYLCASSLDSFPYEQYFGPGTRLTVT.

The V and J genes are TRBV7-2 and TRBJ2-7; 8 bases align to TRBD1. The germline CDR1 and CDR2 sequences are SGHTA and FQGNSA. Unmatched junction bases numbered 8, after V lost 2 bases and J lost 5 bases. The CDR3 has 15 residues. CDR3 region: CASSLQGADRHEQYF. DNA of the CDR3: TGTGCCAGCAGCTTACAGGGGGCCGATAGGCACGAGCAGTACTTC.

This clonotype was detected many times. In DNA form, the CDR3 reads TGTGCCAGCAGCTTAGTGGTGGGGGAAGGGGATGAGCAGTTCTTC. Translating it yields CASSLVVGEGDEQFF. The rearrangement uses TRBV7-9 and TRBJ2-1; D is tentatively TRBD1 or TRBD2 (5 bases each). The ends were cut back, 1 base at V and 8 bases at J, with 15 bases in the middle. Germline CDR1 and CDR2: SEHNR and FQNEAQ (reference sequence). The CDR3 sequence is 15 residues long.

The chain joins TRBV6-4 to TRBJ2-1; 14 bases are a match to TRBD2. V gave up 1 base and J gave up 9 bases; unmatched junction bases: 5. The CDR3 extends over 16 amino acids. Looked up from germline, CDR1 is MRHNA and CDR2 is SNTAGT. The CDR3: CASSDWGLAGVGEQFF. DNA of the CDR3: TGTGCCAGCAGTGACTGGGGACTAGCGGGAGTGGGTGAGCAGTTCTTC.

The chain uses TRBV28 and TRBJ1-5; unclear D gene. The CDR3 runs to 12 residues. Germline assignment: CDR1 MDHEN and CDR2 SYDVKM. The V gene lost 8 bases and the J gene lost 7 bases, with 12 bases spanning the gap. CDR3 nucleotides: TGTGCCAGCGCTGAGGCATGGCAGCCCCAGCATTTT. As protein: CASAEAWQPQHF. Drawing the rest from reference TRBV28 and TRBJ1-5, the complete variable domain is DVKVTQSSRYLVKRTGEKVFLECVQDMDHENMFWYRQDPGLGLRLIYFSYDVKMKEKGDIPEGYSVSREKKERFSLILESASTNQTSMYLCASAEAWQPQHFGDGTRLSIL.

This chain connects TRBV7-8 to TRBJ1-2; D possibly corresponds to TRBD1 (6 bases). Germline V gene sequence: CDR1 SGHVS, CDR2 FQNEAQ. CDR3 length: 15 residues. V was cut by 1 base and J by 6 bases, with 15 bases left in between. DNA of the CDR3: TGTGCCAGCAGCTTAGAGGGGGGTGTCAGGGATGGCTACACCTTC. This gives the protein CASSLEGGVRDGYTF.

There are many counts of this clonotype. V usage is TRBV29-1 and J usage is TRBJ2-7; tentative D call: TRBD2 (5 bases). CDR3 size: 13 residues. V lost 3 bases and J lost 1, with 10 bases in between. The germline gives CDR1 SQVTM, CDR2 ANQGSEA. The CDR3 region has the DNA TGCAGCGTTGACTTTACGGGGTCCTACGAGCAGTACTTC. Its translation: CSVDFTGSYEQYF.

This chain joins TRBV20-1 and TRBJ2-7; TRBD2 is a possible D gene (5 bases). The CDR3 covers 15 residues. V lost 4 bases and J lost 3, with 19 bases in between. Germline V gene sequence: CDR1 DFQATT, CDR2 SNEGSKA (reference sequence). The CDR3, as DNA: TGCAGTGCTAAGGAACCCTATGCAGGAGGCTACGAGCAGTACTTC. Its translation: CSAKEPYAGGYEQYF.

V gene TRBV5-1 combines with J gene TRBJ1-1, with D perhaps TRBD1 (5 bases). CDR3 length: 16 amino acids. V was shortened by 0 bases and J by 1 base, with 13 bases between the two germline ends. Germline CDR1 SGHRS, CDR2 YFSETQ. The CDR3 is CASSLEGFQGNTEAFF. CDR3 coding DNA: TGCGCCAGCAGCTTGGAGGGATTTCAGGGGAACACTGAAGCTTTCTTT.

About this clonotype itself: A much larger clone sits a single nucleotide away, making a read error possible. The V call is TRBV15, the J call TRBJ1-5, with D maybe TRBD1 (6 bases). Trimming cost V 5 bases and J 3 bases, with 14 bases left between them. CDR1 and CDR2 from the germline V gene are LNHNV and YYDKDF (reference sequence). This CDR3 contains 15 residues. The CDR3: CATSWSNRVNQPQHF. The CDR3 DNA sequence: TGTGCCACCAGCTGGAGCAACAGGGTCAATCAGCCCCAGCATTTT.